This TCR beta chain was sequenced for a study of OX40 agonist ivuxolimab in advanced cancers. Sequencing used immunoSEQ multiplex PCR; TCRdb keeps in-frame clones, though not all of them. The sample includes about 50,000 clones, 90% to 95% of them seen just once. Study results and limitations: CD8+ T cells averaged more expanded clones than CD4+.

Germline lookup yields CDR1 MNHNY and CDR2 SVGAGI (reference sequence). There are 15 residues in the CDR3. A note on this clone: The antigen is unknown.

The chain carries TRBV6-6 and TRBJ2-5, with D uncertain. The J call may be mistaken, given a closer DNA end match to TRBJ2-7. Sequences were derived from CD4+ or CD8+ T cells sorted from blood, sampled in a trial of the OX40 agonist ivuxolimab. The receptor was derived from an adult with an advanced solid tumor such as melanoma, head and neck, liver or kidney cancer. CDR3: CASSYSAVSSYEQYF. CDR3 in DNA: TGTGCCAGCAGTTACTCAGCTGTTAGCTCCTACGAGCAGTACTTC.